This TCR beta chain was recovered during a study of identical twins. TCRdb fed the 5' RACE reads into MiXCR, producing one record per CDR3 protein. The sample includes roughly 250,000 distinct CDR3 sequences, over 12% of them seen just once. This clonotype was seen more than once but under ten times. What was sequenced was memory (CD45RO+) T cells sorted from blood. The origin of this receptor is a woman aged 18-35 years in good health.

In DNA, the CDR3 is TGTGCCAGCAGTGACGCACCGGGGACCTTCGGGCAGTTCTTC. Its translation: CASSDAPGTFGQFF. The chain has TRBV6-4 and TRBJ2-1; D is tentatively TRBD1 or TRBD2 (5 bases each). The germline CDR1 and CDR2 sequences are MRHNA and SNTAGT. The V end lost 2 bases, the J end lost 12 bases, and 17 bases lay between the germline ends. The CDR3 totals 14 residues.